These T cell receptor beta chains were read from a single sample in a study of response to subunit inactivated influenza vaccine. TCRdb re-called the RT-PCR reads with MiXCR, one entry per CDR3 protein. Of approximately 520,000 distinct CDR3 sequences listed, 25% were seen once; the top ten hold under 2.5%. This sample comprised CD4+ T cells sorted from PBMCs, obtained 4 to 6 days after vaccination. The receptors were sampled from a man aged 50 or older who received an inactivated influenza vaccine. Both conserved end residues are part of each CDR3.

CDR3	V
CASRRASSYNEQFF	TRBV27
CASSSGTWTEAFF	TRBV12-3/TRBV12-4
CASRTSTGASYEQYF	TRBV28
CASTKRGQVTDTQYF	TRBV7-2
CASSLSRREEQFF	TRBV7-2
CSARQGAADTEAFF	TRBV20-1
CASSLQSIQETQYF	TRBV5-6
CAISTPGTKNEQYF	TRBV10-3
CSARGLFANTGELFF	TRBV29-1
CASSHGTPDEQYF	TRBV5-1
CASSPAQGARTEAFF	TRBV12-3/TRBV12-4
CASSAGISYEQCF	TRBV3-1
CASSDVLAGGPVLDTQYF	TRBV2
CASTQDTSYNEQFF	TRBV4-3
CATSRGSGNEQFF	TRBV24-1
CATSDKTGTGWGGYTF	TRBV24-1
CSAKVTSTDTQYF	TRBV20-1
CASSLSGSPYNEKLFF	TRBV12-3/TRBV12-4
CATSDSGTSRYNEQFF	TRBV24-1
CSAAHRDQKAFF	TRBV20-1
CASSPTGTRETQYF	TRBV7-9
CSARFGLAGIYEQYF	TRBV20-1
CSAAGGITEAFF	TRBV20-1
CASRVHNHGQPQHF	TRBV28
CASSSRTSGYYEQYF	TRBV12-3/TRBV12-4
CASSYPLGGNIQETQYF	TRBV6-2/TRBV6-3
CASSVTIRPAADTQYF	TRBV7-9
CSATDRGETQYF	TRBV20-1
CASPDNYGYTF	TRBV7-2
CSARKGAGTDTQYF	TRBV20-1
CASRLRSGRGDIQYF	TRBV6-2/TRBV6-3
CASSLGDRTNIQYF	TRBV5-4
CASTTSTGSTDTQYF	TRBV5-1
CASRYRDGNSPLHF	TRBV2
CASIRDSNQPQHF	TRBV2
CASSYPGTPALSSGANVLTF	TRBV6-2/TRBV6-3
CASSLEGTDSPLHF	TRBV5-5
CASSLNPGLNYGYTF	TRBV28
CASSPKTGGGTEAFF	TRBV18
CSADRQSGVSPLHF	TRBV20-1
CASSLRENTDTQYF	TRBV5-1
CASSQFVGAPTSGNTIYF	TRBV4-2
CSARDLASGESTDTQYF	TRBV20-1
CASSPTRDTEAFF	TRBV3-1
CASRGLAEYEQYF	TRBV7-2
CASSKRRLAGARGTQYF	TRBV28